These T cell receptor beta chains were read from a single sample in a study of vaccination effects on CD4 cells after COVID-19. What these receptors recognize is not known. The table came from immunoSEQ multiplex PCR; TCRdb's copy has only in-frame clones and leaves some out. The top ten clones hold about 1.6% of a sample with tens of thousands of clones, just under 75% of them seen once. This specimen was CD4+ T cells from PBMCs cultured with HCoV-229E spike peptides, taken after COVID-19 vaccination. These receptors were collected from a human donor who received a COVID-19 vaccine. Each CDR3 is given with its conserved first and last residue. The order of the fields is clone size, D gene, J gene, V gene, CDR3 DNA, CDR3 protein. The D gene is left open where the match is weak. A clone size is listed for some rows: how often the clone was seen (once, few, many), or a class if it is expanded.

size: few
D: NA
J: TRBJ1-5
V: TRBV6-1
DNA: TGTGCCAGCAGTGGGCCCAGCCAGGGCGGTATCAATCAGCCCCAGCATTTT
CDR3: CASSGPSQGGINQPQHF

size: NA
D: NA
J: TRBJ1-3
V: TRBV20-1
DNA: TGCAGTGCTAGTAGACAGAACACCATATATTTT
CDR3: CSASRQNTIYF

size: NA
D: NA
J: TRBJ1-2
V: TRBV5-8
DNA: TGTGCCAGCAGCTTTTCGGGGCCAGCATATGGCTACACCTTC
CDR3: CASSFSGPAYGYTF

size: NA
D: TRBD1
J: TRBJ1-2
V: TRBV7-9
DNA: TGTGCCAGCAGCACCGGGACAGGAGGCTACACCTTC
CDR3: CASSTGTGGYTF

size: few
D: TRBD1
J: TRBJ2-2
V: TRBV7-2
DNA: TGTGCCAGCAGCTTATTGACAGGGTTCACCGGGGAGCTGTTTTTT
CDR3: CASSLLTGFTGELFF

size: NA
D: NA
J: TRBJ2-3
V: TRBV6-5
DNA: TGTGCCACTAAGGACGATCCTAGCACAGATACGCAGTATTTT
CDR3: CATKDDPSTDTQYF

size: few
D: NA
J: TRBJ1-1
V: TRBV29-1
DNA: TGCAGCGTTATAGGGTTTAACACTGAAGCTTTCTTT
CDR3: CSVIGFNTEAFF

size: NA
D: TRBD1
J: TRBJ1-1
V: TRBV11-2
DNA: TGTGCCAGCAGCTTATCCGCCGGACAGGGGTTCTCTTTCTTT
CDR3: CASSLSAGQGFSFF

size: once
D: TRBD2
J: TRBJ2-5
V: TRBV11-2
DNA: TGTGCCAGCAGCTCCGCGCTAAGACTAGCGGGGGGGCAAGAGACCCAGTACTTC
CDR3: CASSSALRLAGGQETQYF

size: once
D: NA
J: TRBJ1-4
V: TRBV25-1
DNA: TGTGCCAGCAGTGATGCGAGGGGAGACGGGGAAAAACTGTTTTTT
CDR3: CASSDARGDGEKLFF

size: NA
D: NA
J: TRBJ1-3
V: TRBV4-2
DNA: TGTGCCAGCAGCCATAGCCGCCGGGATGGCTCTGGAAACACCATATATTTT
CDR3: CASSHSRRDGSGNTIYF

size: NA
D: NA
J: TRBJ1-6
V: TRBV2
DNA: TGTGCCAGCAGTCAGGGGAACCAGTCACCCCTCCACTTT
CDR3: CASSQGNQSPLHF

size: NA
D: NA
J: TRBJ1-5
V: TRBV6-5
DNA: TGTGCCAGCAGATCAGGACAGTCCATCAATCAGCCCCAGCATTTT
CDR3: CASRSGQSINQPQHF

size: NA
D: NA
J: TRBJ2-1
V: TRBV7-2
DNA: TGTGCCAGCAGCGCCGGGAAGTACAATGAGCAGTTCTTC
CDR3: CASSAGKYNEQFF

size: NA
D: NA
J: TRBJ1-1
V: TRBV6-1
DNA: TGTGCCAGCAGTTGGAACGCCCGTGGGGGCACTGAAGCTTTCTTT
CDR3: CASSWNARGGTEAFF

size: NA
D: NA
J: TRBJ1-5
V: TRBV1
DNA: TGCACCAGCAGCCAAGAGGGACAGGGCGGTGAAGGCAATCAGCCCCAGCATTTT
CDR3: CTSSQEGQGGEGNQPQHF

size: NA
D: NA
J: TRBJ1-6
V: TRBV5-1
DNA: TGCGCCAGCAGCCGAGCGGGGGGGCGCGATAATTCACCCCTCCACTTT
CDR3: CASSRAGGRDNSPLHF

size: NA
D: NA
J: TRBJ2-2
V: TRBV10-1
DNA: TGCGCCAGCAGGCCCACGTTTACCGGGGAGCTGTTTTTT
CDR3: CASRPTFTGELFF

size: few
D: TRBD2
J: TRBJ2-5
V: TRBV5-1
DNA: TGCGCCAGCAGCTTCGGGGGGGAGGAGACCCAGTACTTC
CDR3: CASSFGGEETQYF

size: NA
D: NA
J: TRBJ2-1
V: TRBV9
DNA: TGTGCCAGCAGCGTAGGTCCAGCGTACTACAATGAGCAGTTCTTC
CDR3: CASSVGPAYYNEQFF

size: few
D: NA
J: TRBJ2-1
V: TRBV4-1
DNA: TGCGCCAGCAGCCGAGGGGGGATGGTGGGTGGTTCCAATGAGCAGTTCTTC
CDR3: CASSRGGMVGGSNEQFF

size: NA
D: TRBD1
J: TRBJ1-1
V: TRBV9
DNA: TGTGCCGGCGGACAGGGGATGAACACTGAAGCTTTCTTT
CDR3: CAGGQGMNTEAFF

size: NA
D: NA
J: TRBJ2-5
V: TRBV7-2
DNA: TGTGCCAGCAGCTGGATCTGGGGCGGGGAGGAGACCCAGTACTTC
CDR3: CASSWIWGGEETQYF

size: NA
D: TRBD1
J: TRBJ2-3
V: TRBV2
DNA: TGTGCCAGCAGTGGACAGGGTCAAAACACAGATACGCAGTATTTT
CDR3: CASSGQGQNTDTQYF

size: once
D: NA
J: TRBJ2-5
V: TRBV11-2
DNA: TGTGCCAGCACCCCTGAGTTTTCGAGGGAGACCCAGTACTTC
CDR3: CASTPEFSRETQYF

size: once
D: NA
J: TRBJ2-5
V: TRBV2
DNA: TGTGCCAGCAGTGTTATCGGGACGATCCTAGGGGAGACCCAGTACTTC
CDR3: CASSVIGTILGETQYF

size: NA
D: NA
J: TRBJ2-5
V: TRBV5-1
DNA: TGCGCCAGCAGCCTGTACAGTGAAGAGACCCAGTACTTC
CDR3: CASSLYSEETQYF

size: NA
D: NA
J: TRBJ1-5
V: TRBV28
DNA: TGTGCCAGCAGCCTACGGGACGGACCCATGGGCAATCAGCCCCAGCATTTT
CDR3: CASSLRDGPMGNQPQHF

size: NA
D: TRBD1
J: TRBJ1-1
V: TRBV18
DNA: TGTGCCAGCTCACCGGGACAGACCATAAACACTGAAGCTTTCTTT
CDR3: CASSPGQTINTEAFF

size: NA
D: NA
J: TRBJ1-1
V: TRBV10-1
DNA: TGCGCCAGCAGTGAGGGTCTAGGACCTACTGAAGCTTTCTTT
CDR3: CASSEGLGPTEAFF

size: NA
D: NA
J: TRBJ1-5
V: TRBV20-1
DNA: TGCAGTGCTAGTGTCGCAGGATTCGGCAATCAGCCCCAGCATTTT
CDR3: CSASVAGFGNQPQHF

size: NA
D: NA
J: TRBJ2-1
V: TRBV7-2
DNA: TGTGCCAGCAGCTTGAAAGGTAACGAAGGTCGTGAGCAGTTCTTC
CDR3: CASSLKGNEGREQFF

size: NA
D: TRBD2
J: TRBJ2-1
V: TRBV7-2
DNA: TGTGCCAGCAGCTTACTCCCCCAGCGGGGGATGGACAATGAGCAGTTCTTC
CDR3: CASSLLPQRGMDNEQFF

size: few
D: NA
J: TRBJ2-1
V: TRBV5-1
DNA: TGCGCCAGCAGCTTGGGCGGGGGCCCCCTGAGGAATGAGCAGTTCTTC
CDR3: CASSLGGGPLRNEQFF

size: NA
D: NA
J: TRBJ2-1
V: TRBV10-1
DNA: TGCGCCAGCACCTCAGGGTCCGGGGAGCAGTTCTTC
CDR3: CASTSGSGEQFF

size: NA
D: NA
J: TRBJ1-2
V: TRBV5-3
DNA: TGTGCCAGAAGCAGAGGGGCGATAACATACACCTTC
CDR3: CARSRGAITYTF

size: NA
D: NA
J: TRBJ1-6
V: TRBV12-3/TRBV12-4
DNA: TGTGCCAGCGCACTGAATAATTCACCCCTCCACTTT
CDR3: CASALNNSPLHF

size: few
D: NA
J: TRBJ2-2
V: TRBV7-2
DNA: TGTGCCAGCAGCTTAGCCCAGAACACCGGGGAGCTGTTTTTT
CDR3: CASSLAQNTGELFF

size: NA
D: NA
J: TRBJ1-5
V: TRBV7-2
DNA: TGTGCCAGCAGCTTAGGGGGACGGGTTAGCAATCAGCCCCAGCATTTT
CDR3: CASSLGGRVSNQPQHF

size: NA
D: TRBD1
J: TRBJ1-1
V: TRBV30
DNA: TGTGCCTGGAGTGTACTCACAGGGGTCACTGAAGCTTTCTTT
CDR3: CAWSVLTGVTEAFF

size: NA
D: TRBD1
J: TRBJ1-2
V: TRBV9
DNA: TGTGCCAGCAGCGAATTACAGGGGGCCTATGGCTACACCTTC
CDR3: CASSELQGAYGYTF

size: NA
D: NA
J: TRBJ1-3
V: TRBV7-2
DNA: TGTGCCAGCAGCTCTACAGGTCTCTCTGGAAACACCATATATTTT
CDR3: CASSSTGLSGNTIYF

size: NA
D: NA
J: TRBJ1-5
V: TRBV27
DNA: TGTGCCAGCAGTCCGATTCAACGAAGGAGCAATCAGCCCCAGCATTTT
CDR3: CASSPIQRRSNQPQHF

size: NA
D: NA
J: TRBJ1-5
V: TRBV24-1
DNA: TGTGCCACCAGTGAGGCGAACGGGGATCAGCCCCAGCATTTT
CDR3: CATSEANGDQPQHF

size: NA
D: NA
J: TRBJ1-2
V: TRBV2
DNA: TGTGCCAGCAGTGTAATAGAAGCTAACTATGGCTACACCTTC
CDR3: CASSVIEANYGYTF

size: NA
D: NA
J: TRBJ1-1
V: TRBV24-1
DNA: TGTGCCACCAGTGATGGACGACTGAACACTGAAGCTTTCTTT
CDR3: CATSDGRLNTEAFF

size: NA
D: TRBD1
J: TRBJ1-1
V: TRBV7-9
DNA: TGTGCCAGCAGCTCAGCAGGGGGTGGCACTGAAGCTTTCTTT
CDR3: CASSSAGGGTEAFF

size: NA
D: NA
J: TRBJ1-5
V: TRBV4-3
DNA: TGCGCCAGCAGCCAAGATGATTGGAGGGTGGGGGTGGGTCAGCCCCAGCATTTT
CDR3: CASSQDDWRVGVGQPQHF